Below, one T cell receptor beta chain is given with its context. What it recognizes is unknown. These data originate in a study of T cell repertoires in cytomegalovirus infection. Study details: Both a matching HLA type and CMV infection were indicated by public TCR beta signatures.

Study-wide findings and caveats: Carriers of CMV and the relevant HLA type were discriminated by public TCR beta frequency. The response measured ex vivo was dominated by TCR beta clonotypes (HLA-C-restricted and CMV-specific).

MiXCR, run by TCRdb on the reads, gives a single entry per CDR3 protein. The table shows 400,000 to 550,000 distinct CDR3 sequences, with 11% occurring only once. CDR1 is ENHRY, CDR2 SYGVKD, per germline. V was shortened by 4 bases and J by 2 bases, with 4 bases between the two germline ends. This CDR3 is built from 12 residues. Sequenced sample: PBMCs. V is TRBV10-3 and J is TRBJ2-3, with no clear D. The TCR was taken from a human donor in good health (CMV status not recorded). Some clones in this sample may be carry-over from other donors' samples. CDR3 in DNA: TGTGCCATCAGTGGGTTCACAGATACGCAGTATTTT. This sequence encodes CAISGFTDTQYF.